Presented here are 18 T cell receptor beta chains from one specimen sequenced in a study of blood T cell repertoires in COVID-19. Produced via immunoSEQ multiplex PCR; TCRdb's table is partial and in-frame only. The repertoire holds 60,000 to 65,000 clones, with more than 75% as singletons. Material: peripheral blood. The receptors stem from a man aged 55-75 years with COVID-19, enrolled during active disease.

The chain has TRBV20-1 and TRBJ2-7; 7 positions agree with TRBD1. The CDR3 spans 13 residues. V trimming: 3 bases; J trimming: 1 base; junction bases outside the gene matches: 3. Per germline, CDR1 DFQATT and CDR2 SNEGSKA (reference sequence). The CDR3 DNA is TGCAGTGCTAGTTCCAGGGGGTCCTACGAGCAGTACTTC. Its translation: CSASSRGSYEQYF.

This chain uses TRBV2 with TRBJ2-3; D remains unclear. From germline, CDR1 is SNHLY and CDR2 FYNNEI. Trimming took off 6 bases at V and 1 base at J, with 11 bases between the two ends. The CDR3 loop spans 14 amino acids. The chain's CDR3 is CASRVILGTDTQYF. The CDR3 region has the DNA TGTGCCAGCAGGGTAATATTAGGCACAGATACGCAGTATTTT.

The chain combines TRBV5-5 with TRBJ2-7; 9 nucleotides align to TRBD2. The CDR3 runs to 15 residues. Germline CDR1 SGHKS, CDR2 YYEKEE (reference sequence). V was pared by 1 base and J by 4 bases, with 6 bases of the junction left unmatched. The chain's CDR3 is CASSLFGGGVYEQYF. The CDR3 DNA reads TGTGCCAGCAGCTTGTTTGGCGGGGGGGTTTACGAGCAGTACTTC.

The CDR3 spells CASSPGTASETQYF. Here the CDR3 DNA reads TGTGCCAGCAGCCCGGGGACAGCTTCGGAGACCCAGTACTTC. V is TRBV6-5 and J is TRBJ2-5; 7 bases fit TRBD1. Per germline, CDR1 MNHEY and CDR2 SVGAGI. Germline trimming cut 6 bases from V and 5 bases from J; bases unmatched to any gene: 9. The CDR3 has 14 residues.

This rearrangement joins TRBV7-6 to TRBJ2-5; D unresolved. This CDR3 has 16 amino acids. The germline V gene encodes CDR1 SGHVS and CDR2 FNYEAQ. Trimming shortened V by 0 bases and J by 5 bases, and 16 bases separated the two germline ends. CDR3 nucleotide sequence: TGTGCCAGCAGCTTAGCGGCCTACCTAGTACGGGAGACCCAGTACTTC. Its translation is CASSLAAYLVRETQYF.

The gene calls are TRBV7-9 and TRBJ2-1; a possible D gene is TRBD1 (5 bases). CDR1 and CDR2 from the germline V gene are SEHNR and FQNEAQ (reference sequence). CDR3 length: 14 residues. The V and J ends lost 5 bases and 3 bases respectively, with 11 bases between them. The CDR3 loop is CASSVSDIYNEQFF. CDR3 nucleotides: TGTGCCAGCAGCGTCTCGGACATCTACAATGAGCAGTTCTTC.

V usage is TRBV5-1 and J usage is TRBJ2-7, with 7 bases matching TRBD1. V was clipped by 0 bases and J by 5 bases; unmatched bases: 8. The CDR3 is 15 amino acids. CDR1 and CDR2 (germline): SGHRS, YFSETQ. CDR3 in DNA: TGCGCCAGCAGCTTGGGTGGGACAGAGGTAAACGAGCAGTACTTC. As protein: CASSLGGTEVNEQYF.

This rearrangement joins TRBV7-9 to TRBJ2-3; D is perhaps TRBD2 (6 bases). CDR3 length: 15 amino acids. The germline V gene has CDR1 SEHNR and CDR2 FQNEAQ (reference sequence). V was cut by 6 bases and J by 2 bases, with 15 bases left in between. The CDR3 DNA follows: TGTGCCAGCAGAAAAGGCGGGACCCACACAGATACGCAGTATTTT. Protein sequence: CASRKGGTHTDTQYF.

The V gene is TRBV2, the J gene TRBJ2-3; TRBD1 agrees at 9 bases. CDR1 is SNHLY, CDR2 FYNNEI, per germline. The trim removed 8 bases at V and 5 bases at J, leaving 5 bases unmatched. The CDR3 has 13 residues. In DNA form, the CDR3 reads TGTGCCAGCCGACAGGGGGATTTAGATACGCAGTATTTT. It codes for CASRQGDLDTQYF.

The chain has TRBV11-2 and TRBJ2-3; TRBD2 might be the D (5 bases). This CDR3 contains 15 residues. V was clipped by 3 bases and J by 5 bases, with 15 bases between them. Germline V lookup: CDR1 SGHAT, CDR2 FQNNGV. CDR3 amino acids: CASSFPTRVGDTQYF. CDR3 bases: TGTGCCAGCAGCTTCCCTACTAGAGTTGGAGATACGCAGTATTTT.

This clone was observed a few times. The J gene is TRBJ2-6, the V gene TRBV6-5; D gene unclear. Between the trimmed V and J ends, which lost 5 bases and 0 bases, there was a span of 8 bases. The CDR3 totals 15 residues. CDR1 and CDR2 (germline): MNHEY, SVGAGI. Here the CDR3 DNA reads TGTGCCAGCAGTCTAGAGTCCTCTGGGGCCAACGTCCTGACTTTC. Translation: CASSLESSGANVLTF.

This chain uses TRBV30 with TRBJ1-1, with D uncertain. The CDR3 consists of 12 residues. Germline CDR1 and CDR2: GTSNPN and SVGIG (reference sequence). Deletions cut 4 bases from V and 3 bases from J, with 9 bases between. The CDR3 region is CAWNSYDTEAFF. CDR3 nucleotides: TGTGCCTGGAATAGTTACGACACTGAAGCTTTCTTT. Looking up the rest from reference TRBV30 and TRBJ1-1 gives the full variable domain: SQTIHQWPATLVQPVGSPLSLECTVEGTSNPNLYWYRQAAGRGLQLLFYSVGIGQISSEVPQNLSASRPQDRQFILSSKKLLLSDSGFYLCAWNSYDTEAFFGQGTRLTVV.

This clone was detected once. The rearrangement links TRBV5-5 to TRBJ2-7; tentatively, D is TRBD1 (5 bases). The V and J ends lost 0 bases and 5 bases respectively, with 12 bases between them. The CDR3 contains 14 residues. Germline CDR1 and CDR2: SGHKS and YYEKEE (reference sequence). The CDR3 DNA sequence: TGTGCCAGCAGCTTGGTGCGACAGATGGACGAGCAGTACTTC. This encodes CASSLVRQMDEQYF.

The chain employs TRBV5-1 and TRBJ2-7; 7 bases map to TRBD1. Trimming at V came to 6 bases and at J to 6 bases, leaving 21 bases not matched to a gene. The germline CDR1 and CDR2 sequences are SGHRS and YFSETQ. The CDR3 runs to 17 residues. The CDR3 region has the DNA TGCGCCAGCACCCTACAGGGGATCGATACCTTAGGTACCGAGCAGTACTTC. Its translation: CASTLQGIDTLGTEQYF.

The rearrangement uses TRBV4-2 and TRBJ2-7; 10 nucleotides align to TRBD2. Germline assignment: CDR1 LGHNA and CDR2 YNFKEQ. The CDR3 has 15 amino acids. V lost 4 bases to trimming and J lost 3 bases; unmatched junction nucleotides: 6. The CDR3, as DNA: TGTGCCAGCAGCCCACAGCGGGGGGGTCGCTACGAGCAGTACTTC. Translated: CASSPQRGGRYEQYF.

The CDR3 sequence: CASSESQGADGNTIYF. The CDR3, as DNA: TGTGCCAGCAGTGAATCACAGGGGGCGGACGGAAACACCATATATTTT. The chain couples TRBV2 to TRBJ1-3; 9 bases are a match to TRBD1. The germline V gene has CDR1 SNHLY and CDR2 FYNNEI. Unmatched junction bases numbered 6, after V lost 2 bases and J lost 4 bases. This CDR3 spans 16 amino acids.

This chain joins TRBV5-1 and TRBJ2-3; D is ambiguous. The CDR3 has 14 residues. V lost 0 bases to trimming and J lost 6 bases, with 11 bases between them. Per germline, CDR1 SGHRS and CDR2 YFSETQ. The CDR3 bases are TGCGCCAGCAGCTTGGATCCGGGTTCCGATACGCAGTATTTT. This codes for CASSLDPGSDTQYF.

CDR3: CASSSTGSGIYEQYF. In DNA, the CDR3 is TGTGCCAGCAGTTCGACAGGGAGTGGGATCTACGAGCAGTACTTC. The chain has TRBV25-1 and TRBJ2-7; 7 bases are shared with TRBD1. The CDR3 has 15 residues. The germline CDR1 and CDR2 sequences are MGHDK and SYGVNS. Losses at the gene ends were 5 bases for V and 3 bases for J; bases not matched to a gene: 10.